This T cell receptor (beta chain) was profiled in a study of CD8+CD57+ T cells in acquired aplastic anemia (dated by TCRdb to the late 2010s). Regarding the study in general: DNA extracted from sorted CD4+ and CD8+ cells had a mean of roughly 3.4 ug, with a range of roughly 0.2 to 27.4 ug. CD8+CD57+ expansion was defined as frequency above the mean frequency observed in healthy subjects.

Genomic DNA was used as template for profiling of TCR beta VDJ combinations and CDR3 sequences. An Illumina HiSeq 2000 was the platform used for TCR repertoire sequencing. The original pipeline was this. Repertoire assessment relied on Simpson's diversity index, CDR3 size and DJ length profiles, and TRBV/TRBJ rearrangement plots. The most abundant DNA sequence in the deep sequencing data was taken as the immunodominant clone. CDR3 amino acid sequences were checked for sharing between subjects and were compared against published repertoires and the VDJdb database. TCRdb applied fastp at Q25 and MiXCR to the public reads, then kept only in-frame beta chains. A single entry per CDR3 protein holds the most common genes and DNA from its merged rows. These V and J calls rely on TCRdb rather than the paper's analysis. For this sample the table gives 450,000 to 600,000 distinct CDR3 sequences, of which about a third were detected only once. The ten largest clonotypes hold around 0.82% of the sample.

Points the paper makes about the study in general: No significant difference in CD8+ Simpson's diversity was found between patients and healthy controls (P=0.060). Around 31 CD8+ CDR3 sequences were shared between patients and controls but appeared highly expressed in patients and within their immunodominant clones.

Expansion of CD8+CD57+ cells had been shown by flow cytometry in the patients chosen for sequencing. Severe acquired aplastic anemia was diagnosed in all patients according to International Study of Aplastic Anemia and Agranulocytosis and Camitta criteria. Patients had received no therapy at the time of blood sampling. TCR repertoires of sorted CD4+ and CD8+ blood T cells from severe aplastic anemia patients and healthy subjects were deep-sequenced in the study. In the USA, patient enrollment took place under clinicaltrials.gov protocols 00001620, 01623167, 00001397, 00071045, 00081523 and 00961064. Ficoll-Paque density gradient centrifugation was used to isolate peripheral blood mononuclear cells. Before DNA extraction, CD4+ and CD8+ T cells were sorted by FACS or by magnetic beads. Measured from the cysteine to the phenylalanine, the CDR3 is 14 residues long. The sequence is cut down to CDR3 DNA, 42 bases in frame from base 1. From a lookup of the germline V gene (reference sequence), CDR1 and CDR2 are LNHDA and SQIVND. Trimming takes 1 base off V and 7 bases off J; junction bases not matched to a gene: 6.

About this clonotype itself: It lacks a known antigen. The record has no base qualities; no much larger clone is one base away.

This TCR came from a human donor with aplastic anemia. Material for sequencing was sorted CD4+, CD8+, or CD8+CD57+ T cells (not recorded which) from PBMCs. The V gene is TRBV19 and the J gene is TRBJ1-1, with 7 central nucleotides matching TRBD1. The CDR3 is CASSIASGGGEAFF. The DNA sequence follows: TGTGCCAGTAGTATAGCCTCAGGGGGAGGTGAAGCTTTCTTT.